The 8 T cell receptor beta chains presented below share a single source sample, sequenced in a study of T-cell reconstitution after alpha-beta-depleted transplantation in children. For TCRbeta, the library was prepared with unique molecular identifiers. TCRdb itself ran the PCR reads through MiXCR, one entry per CDR3 protein. The sample comprises about 610,000 distinct CDR3 sequences, roughly a tenth of which are singletons, and roughly 4% rests with the top ten. Sequencing was performed on PBMCs from the stem cell graft donor, taken from the stem cell graft. The receptors were gathered from a human donor who donated a stem cell graft to a child with acute myeloid leukemia.

This clonotype occurred many times. V gene TRBV7-3 combines with J gene TRBJ2-5; 11 bases align to TRBD2. The germline V gene has CDR1 SGHTA and CDR2 FQGTGA. J gave up 2 bases and V 5 bases, and 1 base lay outside the gene matches. The CDR3 consists of 14 residues. CDR3 DNA: TGTGCCAGCAGCACTAGCGGGAGACAAGAGACCCAGTACTTC. As protein: CASSTSGRQETQYF.

The chain uses TRBV6-1 and TRBJ2-1; D gene ambiguous. The CDR3 extends over 14 amino acids. Germline-derived CDR1 and CDR2 are MNHNS and SASEGT. Trimming shortened V by 7 bases and J by 0 bases, and 10 bases separated the two germline ends. For the CDR3, the DNA is TGTGCCAGCATGACCCCGAGCTCCTACAATGAGCAGTTCTTC. It translates to CASMTPSSYNEQFF.

In its sample, this clonotype was seen a few times. The chain has TRBV6-1 and TRBJ1-2; 7 nucleotides line up with TRBD1. With V trimmed by 6 bases and J by 4 bases, 8 bases remained unmatched. Germline V gene lookup returns CDR1 MNHNS and CDR2 SASEGT. CDR3 length: 14 amino acids. The CDR3 sequence is CASSQGGLPYGYTF. CDR3 coding DNA: TGTGCCAGCAGCCAGGGGGGACTACCCTATGGCTACACCTTC.

The table lists this clonotype with a few counts. This chain connects TRBV20-1 to TRBJ1-4; 12 positions match TRBD1. Looked up from germline, CDR1 is DFQATT and CDR2 is SNEGSKA (reference sequence). Trimming removed 1 base from V and 10 bases from J; junction bases left unmatched: 4. This CDR3 has 14 amino acids. The CDR3 bases are TGCAGTGCTAGAGTCGGGACAGGGGGCGTAAAACTGTTTTTT. Translation: CSARVGTGGVKLFF.

This clonotype has just a few counts. The rearrangement links TRBV29-1 to TRBJ2-1; 8 bases are shared with TRBD2. CDR3 size: 13 residues. Germline values: CDR1 SQVTM, CDR2 ANQGSEA. Trimming took 7 bases from V and 6 from J; bases not matched to a gene: 8. In nucleotides, the CDR3 is TGCAGCGCCGCGGGAGGACTGTTCAATGAGCAGTTCTTC. This codes for CSAAGGLFNEQFF.

This clonotype came up many times. V usage is TRBV4-2 and J usage is TRBJ1-5; D gene uncertain. Germline V CDR1 and CDR2: LGHNA, YNFKEQ. The CDR3 is 14 residues long. V lost 0 bases and J lost 1, with 4 bases in between. CDR3 nucleotide sequence: TGTGCCAGCAGCCAAGAAGGGAGCAATCAGCCCCAGCATTTT. Translation: CASSQEGSNQPQHF.

This clonotype was observed at least ten times. The rearrangement uses TRBV2 and TRBJ2-2, with D tentatively TRBD1 (5 bases). The ends were cut back, 4 bases at V and 1 base at J, with 7 bases in the middle. Germline lookup yields CDR1 SNHLY and CDR2 FYNNEI. The CDR3 runs 14 residues. DNA for the CDR3: TGTGCCAGCAGTGTTAGGGGGAACACCGGGGAGCTGTTTTTT. Amino acid sequence: CASSVRGNTGELFF.

This clonotype showed up many times. The chain carries TRBV9 and TRBJ2-7; D uncertain. This CDR3 spans 16 amino acids. Germline CDR1 and CDR2: SGDLS and YYNGEE. Trimming took off 0 bases at V and 3 bases at J, with 16 bases between the two ends. This CDR3 reads CASSVVGEAMRYEQYF. For the CDR3, the DNA is TGTGCCAGCAGCGTAGTAGGAGAGGCCATGCGCTACGAGCAGTACTTC.